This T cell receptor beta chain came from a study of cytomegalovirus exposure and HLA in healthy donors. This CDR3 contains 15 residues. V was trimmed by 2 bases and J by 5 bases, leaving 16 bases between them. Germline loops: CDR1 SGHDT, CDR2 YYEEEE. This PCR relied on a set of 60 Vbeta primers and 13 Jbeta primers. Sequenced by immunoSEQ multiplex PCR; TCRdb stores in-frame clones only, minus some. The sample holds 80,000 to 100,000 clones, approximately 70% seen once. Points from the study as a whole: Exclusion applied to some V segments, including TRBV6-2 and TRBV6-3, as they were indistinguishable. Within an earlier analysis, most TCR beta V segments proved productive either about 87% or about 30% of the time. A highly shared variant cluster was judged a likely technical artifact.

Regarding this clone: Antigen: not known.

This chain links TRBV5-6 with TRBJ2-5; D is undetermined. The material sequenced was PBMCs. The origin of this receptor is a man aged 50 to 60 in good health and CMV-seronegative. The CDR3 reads CASSLKSNLRETQYF. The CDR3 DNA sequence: TGTGCCAGCAGCTTAAAGTCGAACTTGAGGGAGACCCAGTACTTC.